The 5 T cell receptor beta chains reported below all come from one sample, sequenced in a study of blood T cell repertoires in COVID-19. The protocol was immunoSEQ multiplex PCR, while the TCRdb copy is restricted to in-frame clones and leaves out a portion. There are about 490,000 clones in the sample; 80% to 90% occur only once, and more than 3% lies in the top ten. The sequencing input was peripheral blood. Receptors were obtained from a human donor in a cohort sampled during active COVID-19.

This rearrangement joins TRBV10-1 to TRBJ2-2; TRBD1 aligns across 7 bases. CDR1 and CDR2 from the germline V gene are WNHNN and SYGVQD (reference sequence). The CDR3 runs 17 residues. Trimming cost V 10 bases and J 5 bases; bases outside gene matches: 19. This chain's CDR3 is CAIKVGPGQPETGELFF. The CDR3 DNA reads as TGCGCCATCAAAGTGGGCCCGGGACAGCCAGAGACCGGGGAGCTGTTTTTT.

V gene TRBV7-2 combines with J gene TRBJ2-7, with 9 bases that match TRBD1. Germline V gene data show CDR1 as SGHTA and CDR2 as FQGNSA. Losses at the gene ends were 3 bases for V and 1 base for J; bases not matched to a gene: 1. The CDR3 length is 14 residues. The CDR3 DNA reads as TGTGCCAGCAGCTTCGGGACAGGGTCCTACGAGCAGTACTTC. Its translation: CASSFGTGSYEQYF.

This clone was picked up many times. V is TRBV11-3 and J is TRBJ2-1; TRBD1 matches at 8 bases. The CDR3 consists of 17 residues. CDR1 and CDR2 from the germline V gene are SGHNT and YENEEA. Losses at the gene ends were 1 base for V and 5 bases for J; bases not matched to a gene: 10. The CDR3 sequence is CASSLVAQDRAHNEQFF. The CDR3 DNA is TGTGCCAGCAGCTTAGTAGCTCAGGACAGGGCCCACAATGAGCAGTTCTTC.

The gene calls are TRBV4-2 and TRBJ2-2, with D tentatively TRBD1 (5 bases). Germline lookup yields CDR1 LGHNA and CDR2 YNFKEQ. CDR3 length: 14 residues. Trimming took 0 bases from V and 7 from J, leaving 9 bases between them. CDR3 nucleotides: TGTGCCAGCAGCCAAGAATGGCAGGGCGGGGAGCTGTTTTTT. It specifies CASSQEWQGGELFF.

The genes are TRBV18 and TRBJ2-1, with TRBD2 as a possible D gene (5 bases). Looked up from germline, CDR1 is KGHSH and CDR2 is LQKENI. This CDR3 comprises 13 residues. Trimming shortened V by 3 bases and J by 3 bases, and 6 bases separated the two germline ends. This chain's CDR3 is CASSPAGYNEQFF. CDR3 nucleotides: TGTGCCAGCTCACCGGCGGGCTACAATGAGCAGTTCTTC.